This TCR beta chain appears in the sequencing data of a study of naive and memory T cell subsets. Whole-study findings and limits: There was no ground truth to check naive and memory subset results. Especially in CD8 cells, naive repertoires contained a few larger clonotypes, possibly CD45RA-re-expressing memory cells. Over 85% of naive TCR sequences appeared only once, unlike memory subsets.

Two oligonucleotides, mixed equimolar, formed the beta constant-region primer covering TRBC1 and TRBC2. Four rounds of PCR amplified the ligated cDNA using nested alpha and beta constant-region primers plus SP2. Ligation attached a single-stranded oligonucleotide with a 12-nucleotide UMI and the SP2 primer to the cDNA 3' end. In TCRdb, the UMI-ligation and nested PCR reads were re-called with MiXCR into one record per CDR3 protein. The repertoire holds more than 120,000 distinct CDR3 sequences, about 20% seen once, with roughly 0.68% in the top ten. Four subsets defined by CD45RA and CD27 were sorted after CD3, CD4, CD8 and live/dead staining. This clonotype has just a few counts. Its antigen is still unknown. Germline V gene sequence: CDR1 MNHNY, CDR2 SVGAGI (reference sequence). V lost 7 bases and J lost 0, with 8 bases in between. The CDR3 is 13 amino acids.

This sequence joins TRBV6-6 and TRBJ2-3; unclear D gene. The sequence derives from a human donor in good health. Sequencing was done on a sample of naive CD8+ T cells from blood. Written as DNA, the CDR3 is TGTGCCAGCATCCCCGAGAGCACAGATACGCAGTATTTT. Translating gives CASIPESTDTQYF.